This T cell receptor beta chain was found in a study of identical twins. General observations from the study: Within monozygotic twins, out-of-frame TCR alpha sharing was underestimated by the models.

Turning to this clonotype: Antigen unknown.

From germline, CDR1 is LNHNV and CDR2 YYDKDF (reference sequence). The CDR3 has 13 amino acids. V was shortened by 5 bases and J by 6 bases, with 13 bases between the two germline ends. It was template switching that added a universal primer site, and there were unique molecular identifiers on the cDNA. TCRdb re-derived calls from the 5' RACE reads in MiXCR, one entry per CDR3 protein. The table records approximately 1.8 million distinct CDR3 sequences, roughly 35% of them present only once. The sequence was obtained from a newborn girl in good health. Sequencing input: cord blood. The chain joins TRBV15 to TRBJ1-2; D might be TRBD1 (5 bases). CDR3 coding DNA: TGTGCCACCAGCCTCAACCAGGGAAATGGCTACACCTTC. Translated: CATSLNQGNGYTF.